This T cell receptor beta chain was identified in a study of early T cells in non-severe SARS-CoV-2 infection. Study-wide background: Sequencing input comprised bulk RNA from unsorted whole blood; chain pairing was not available.

Note on this clonotype: Its target is not known.

With 0 bases removed from V and 8 bases from J, the gap between germline ends came to 13 bases. This CDR3 contains 13 residues. From germline, CDR1 is GTSNPN and CDR2 SVGIG (reference sequence). Broader study findings: VDJdb matches were skewed toward anti-spike CD8 T cell responses.

The TCR library protocol was used to attach unique molecular identifiers. These identifiers were attached to individual cDNA molecules. TCRdb re-derived calls from the 5' RACE reads in MiXCR, one entry per CDR3 protein. Of tens of thousands of distinct CDR3 sequences in the sample, roughly 7.3% were seen once. This receptor was identified in an adult who was a healthcare worker with PCR-confirmed SARS-CoV-2 infection or an uninfected control (not recorded which). The J gene is TRBJ1-2, the V gene TRBV30; no reliable D call. The source material was whole blood. The CDR3 loop reads CAWSVQDPGGYTF. CDR3 nucleotides: TGTGCCTGGAGTGTCCAGGACCCAGGAGGCTACACCTTC.